This T cell receptor beta chain came from a study of cytomegalovirus exposure and HLA in healthy donors. As concerns this clone: Its specificity is not known.

Findings and caveats of the study: Most CMV-associated TCR beta chains appeared HLA-restricted in a later analysis.

A multiplex PCR was run with 60 Vbeta primers and 13 Jbeta primers. Generated by immunoSEQ multiplex PCR, the TCRdb table keeps only in-frame clones and is missing some. This table has under 200,000 clones, approximately 88% appearing once. The sequenced sample was PBMCs. This TCR came from a man aged 30 to 45 in good health and CMV-seronegative.

The CDR3 spells CASSLNPAGGTGELFF. For the CDR3, the DNA is TGTGCCAGCAGCTTAAACCCTGCAGGGGGCACCGGGGAGCTGTTTTTT. The chain links TRBV7-8 to TRBJ2-2, with 7 bases matching TRBD1. J gave up 4 bases and V 2 bases, and 7 bases lay outside the gene matches. CDR1 and CDR2 from the germline V gene are SGHVS and FQNEAQ. This CDR3 has 16 amino acids.